These 7 T cell receptor beta chains share one sample of origin, sequenced in a study of T cell responses to AZD1222 COVID-19 vaccine. The repertoire was sequenced with immunoSEQ multiplex PCR; TCRdb's copy has only in-frame clones and lacks some. The sample holds under 70,000 clones, roughly 80% seen once. Specimen: peripheral blood, collected on day 0 of AZD1222 vaccination. These receptors were taken from an adult in good health.

This clone was detected only a few times. The genes are TRBV28 and TRBJ2-4; D might be TRBD1 (6 bases). The CDR3 sequence is 14 residues long. Trimming removed 6 bases at V and 0 bases at J, with 9 bases between. Germline CDR1 MDHEN, CDR2 SYDVKM. In DNA form, the CDR3 reads TGTGCCAGCAGAGAAGGGGGAGCCAAAAACATTCAGTACTTC. Its translation is CASREGGAKNIQYF. Together with reference TRBV28 and TRBJ2-4, the CDR3 gives the full variable domain: DVKVTQSSRYLVKRTGEKVFLECVQDMDHENMFWYRQDPGLGLRLIYFSYDVKMKEKGDIPEGYSVSREKKERFSLILESASTNQTSMYLCASREGGAKNIQYFGAGTRLSVL.

V gene TRBV6-6 combines with J gene TRBJ2-5; D gene uncertain. The CDR3 is made up of 15 amino acids. The germline CDR1 and CDR2 sequences are MNHNY and SVGAGI (reference sequence). Trimming stripped 7 bases from V and 1 base from J, with 16 bases between. CDR3 sequence reads: CASIRKVTTQETQYF. The CDR3 region has the DNA TGTGCCAGCATTCGAAAGGTGACAACCCAAGAGACCCAGTACTTC.

The chain combines TRBV5-4 with TRBJ2-5, with a tentative D call TRBD2 (6 bases). The V end lost 3 bases, the J end lost 1 base, and 7 bases lay between the germline ends. There are 13 residues in the CDR3. Germline V gene data show CDR1 as SGHNT and CDR2 as YYREEE (reference sequence). The CDR3 is CASSSGAQETQYF. The CDR3 DNA is TGTGCCAGCAGCTCGGGAGCCCAAGAGACCCAGTACTTC.

The J gene is TRBJ2-7, the V gene TRBV28; 9 bases fit TRBD1. The CDR3 consists of 14 residues. Germline V gene sequence: CDR1 MDHEN, CDR2 SYDVKM. Germline trimming cut 8 bases from V and 5 bases from J; bases unmatched to any gene: 10. This CDR3 is CASVRDRVLNEQYF. In DNA, the CDR3 is TGTGCCAGCGTTAGGGACAGGGTTTTAAACGAGCAGTACTTC.

The chain is built from TRBV3-1 (or the pseudogene TRBV3-2) and TRBJ1-4, with 7 bases lining up with TRBD1. Germline values: CDR1 LGHDT, CDR2 YNNKEL (reference sequence). Trimming took 4 bases from V and 8 from J; bases not matched to a gene: 19. This CDR3 spans 18 amino acids. In DNA, the CDR3 is TGTGCCAGCAGCCCCTATCGGGACCGACAGGGTAGTAAGGAAAAACTGTTTTTT. It is translated as CASSPYRDRQGSKEKLFF.

CDR3 sequence: CASSPPPPYPFSGANVLTF. The CDR3 nucleotides are TGTGCCAGCAGCCCCCCCCCGCCGTACCCGTTCTCTGGGGCCAACGTCCTGACTTTC. This chain links TRBV14 with TRBJ2-6; D gene unclear. V shed 4 bases and J shed 0 bases, with 19 bases lying between them. CDR1 is SGHDN and CDR2 is FVKESK in the germline V gene. CDR3 length: 19 residues.

The gene calls are TRBV16 and TRBJ2-7, with D possibly being TRBD1 (6 bases). The V end lost 3 bases, the J end lost 4 bases, and 13 bases lay between the germline ends. CDR1 is KGHSY, CDR2 FQNENV, per germline. The CDR3 length is 14 residues. The CDR3 region has the DNA TGTGCCAGCAGCCAGACCGGGACAAATTACGAGCAGTACTTC. Protein: CASSQTGTNYEQYF.